The T cell receptor beta chain described here comes from a study of molecular identifiers for immune sequencing clone quantification. This clonotype occurred many times. TCRdb reanalysed the PCR reads using MiXCR and keeps one entry per CDR3 protein. The repertoire holds about 54,000 distinct CDR3 sequences, roughly 24% seen once, with approximately 1.9% in the top ten. The CDR3 loop spans 17 amino acids. From germline, CDR1 is PRHDT and CDR2 FYEKMQ (reference sequence). With V trimmed by 4 bases and J by 0 bases, 9 bases remained unmatched. Naive CD8 libraries came from approximately 20,000 to 980,000 sorted cells with 10%, 30% or 50% RNA. In the sort, naive CD8 T cells were defined as CD8+CD4-CCR7+CD45RA+.

This sequence was found in a human donor in good health. Some libraries in this study had Jurkat cell RNA spiked in. The chain carries TRBV13 and TRBJ1-5; 7 bases agree with TRBD1. The sample was naive CD8+ T cells from blood, with Jurkat cell RNA spiked in. Documented subset: FACS-sorted CD8+CD4-CCR7+CD45RA+ naive T cells. The CDR3 coding sequence is TGTGCCAGCAGCTCCCGGACAGGACCTTATAGCAATCAGCCCCAGCATTTT. Residues: CASSSRTGPYSNQPQHF.